Listed below are T cell receptor beta chains from one sample, sequenced in a study of spatial heterogeneity in lung cancer. TCRdb ran MiXCR on the 5' RACE reads and lists one entry per CDR3 protein. The sample contains around 87,000 distinct CDR3 sequences, 10% to 15% of which appear only once. The material was PBMCs, obtained at surgery. These receptors were taken from a male donor with early-stage non-small cell lung cancer. Both conserved end residues are part of each CDR3. A D gene is named only where the DNA matches it firmly. Not every row has a clone size; where given, it reads once, few, many or a size class.

size: few
D: .
J: TRBJ2-1
V: TRBV20-1
CDR3: CSARVGTRSGEQFF
DNA: TGCAGTGCTAGAGTAGGGACTCGAAGTGGTGAGCAGTTCTTC

size: .
D: TRBD1
J: TRBJ1-3
V: TRBV7-2
CDR3: CASSFSGGSGNTIYF
DNA: TGTGCCAGCAGCTTTTCAGGGGGATCGGGAAACACCATATATTTT

size: .
D: .
J: TRBJ1-1
V: TRBV7-9
CDR3: CASYGVAEAFF
DNA: TGTGCCAGTTATGGAGTGGCTGAAGCTTTCTTT

size: few
D: .
J: TRBJ2-5
V: TRBV5-1
CDR3: CASSLERLGETQYF
DNA: TGCGCCAGCAGCTTGGAGCGGCTAGGGGAGACCCAGTACTTC

size: many
D: .
J: TRBJ1-6
V: TRBV12-3/TRBV12-4
CDR3: CASSFSGPKHLHF
DNA: TGTGCCAGCAGTTTTAGTGGACCCAAGCACCTCCATTTT

size: few
D: .
J: TRBJ1-3
V: TRBV9
CDR3: CASSEGMVSTIYF
DNA: TGTGCCAGCAGCGAGGGAATGGTGAGCACCATATATTTT

size: few
D: TRBD2
J: TRBJ2-7
V: TRBV29-1
CDR3: CSVETASGSPDEQYF
DNA: TGCAGCGTTGAAACGGCTAGCGGGAGCCCCGACGAGCAGTACTTC

size: .
D: TRBD2
J: TRBJ2-7
V: TRBV7-2
CDR3: CASSQRGTSGSRTYEQYF
DNA: TGTGCCAGCAGCCAGAGAGGGACTAGCGGGAGTCGGACCTACGAGCAGTACTTC

size: many
D: .
J: TRBJ2-2
V: TRBV18
CDR3: CASSPDQNTGELFF
DNA: TGTGCCAGCTCACCAGACCAGAACACCGGGGAGCTGTTTTTT

size: few
D: .
J: TRBJ2-5
V: TRBV12-3/TRBV12-4
CDR3: CASSLVRGYQETQYF
DNA: TGTGCCAGCAGTTTAGTCCGCGGGTACCAAGAGACCCAGTACTTC

size: few
D: .
J: TRBJ1-1
V: TRBV5-1
CDR3: CASSLAAAAEAFF
DNA: TGCGCCAGCAGCTTGGCCGCCGCCGCTGAAGCTTTCTTT

size: few
D: TRBD2
J: TRBJ2-3
V: TRBV7-3
CDR3: CASSLPGLAEQNTQYF
DNA: TGTGCCAGCAGCCTTCCGGGACTAGCGGAGCAGAATACGCAGTATTTT

size: few
D: .
J: TRBJ2-3
V: TRBV20-1
CDR3: CSAREGGLDTQYF
DNA: TGCAGTGCGCGTGAGGGGGGTCTGGATACGCAGTATTTT

size: .
D: .
J: TRBJ1-1
V: TRBV9
CDR3: CASSVVSKGNMNTEAFF
DNA: TGTGCCAGCAGCGTAGTAAGTAAGGGAAACATGAACACTGAAGCTTTCTTT

size: .
D: .
J: TRBJ2-1
V: TRBV12-3/TRBV12-4
CDR3: CASSLANEQFF
DNA: TGTGCCAGCAGTTTAGCGAATGAGCAGTTCTTC

size: .
D: .
J: TRBJ1-5
V: TRBV3-1
CDR3: CASSQDSYSTQHF
DNA: TGTGCCAGCAGCCAAGATTCTTACAGCACCCAGCATTTT

size: .
D: TRBD2
J: TRBJ2-3
V: TRBV30
CDR3: CACPVGAGGPDTQYF
DNA: TGTGCCTGCCCCGTGGGGGCGGGGGGGCCAGATACGCAGTATTTT

size: .
D: .
J: TRBJ2-7
V: TRBV7-2
CDR3: CASTLPESGGYEQYF
DNA: TGTGCCAGCACGCTGCCCGAGTCCGGGGGTTACGAGCAGTACTTC

size: few
D: .
J: TRBJ2-1
V: TRBV3-1
CDR3: CASTQGGLYNEQFF
DNA: TGTGCCAGCACCCAAGGGGGTCTTTACAATGAGCAGTTCTTC

size: .
D: TRBD1
J: TRBJ1-5
V: TRBV12-3/TRBV12-4
CDR3: CASSRSSGQGGGQPQHF
DNA: TGTGCCAGCAGCCGCTCGTCTGGACAGGGCGGCGGTCAGCCCCAGCATTTT

size: many
D: .
J: TRBJ1-5
V: TRBV5-6
CDR3: CASSLGGGPSNQPQHF
DNA: TGTGCCAGCAGCTTGGGAGGGGGGCCCAGCAATCAGCCCCAGCATTTT

size: few
D: .
J: TRBJ2-7
V: TRBV7-9
CDR3: CASSLGQLFDEQYF
DNA: TGTGCCAGCAGCTTGGGACAATTGTTCGACGAGCAGTACTTC